This T cell receptor (beta chain) was recovered during a study of T cells in women clearing cervical HPV infection. Study conclusions and caveats: Controls had more TRBV6-7 (approximately 0.16%) than cases (about 0.11%).

Measured with immunoSEQ multiplex PCR; TCRdb has only the in-frame clones, and not every one. The listing records 20,000 to 25,000 clones. This CDR3 spans 12 amino acids. In the case of this clone: Antigen unknown. With the read ending 3 residues before the CDR3 end, the germline J gene is used to fill in that end. Other DNA sequences from this sample encode an identical CDR3 as well.

Sequenced input: blood buffy coat. This receptor was obtained from a woman aged 18 to 69 with a cervical HPV16 infection that either progressed to CIN3+ or cleared (not recorded which). The V and J genes are TRBV23-1 and TRBJ1-1; tentatively, D is TRBD1 (5 bases). TRBV23-1 is assigned to the ORF class and has an uncertain function. The covered CDR3 bases are TGCGCCAGCAGTCAATATAGCGGGGGG. Translation gives CASSQYSGG. The full CDR3 protein reads CASSQYSGGAFF.